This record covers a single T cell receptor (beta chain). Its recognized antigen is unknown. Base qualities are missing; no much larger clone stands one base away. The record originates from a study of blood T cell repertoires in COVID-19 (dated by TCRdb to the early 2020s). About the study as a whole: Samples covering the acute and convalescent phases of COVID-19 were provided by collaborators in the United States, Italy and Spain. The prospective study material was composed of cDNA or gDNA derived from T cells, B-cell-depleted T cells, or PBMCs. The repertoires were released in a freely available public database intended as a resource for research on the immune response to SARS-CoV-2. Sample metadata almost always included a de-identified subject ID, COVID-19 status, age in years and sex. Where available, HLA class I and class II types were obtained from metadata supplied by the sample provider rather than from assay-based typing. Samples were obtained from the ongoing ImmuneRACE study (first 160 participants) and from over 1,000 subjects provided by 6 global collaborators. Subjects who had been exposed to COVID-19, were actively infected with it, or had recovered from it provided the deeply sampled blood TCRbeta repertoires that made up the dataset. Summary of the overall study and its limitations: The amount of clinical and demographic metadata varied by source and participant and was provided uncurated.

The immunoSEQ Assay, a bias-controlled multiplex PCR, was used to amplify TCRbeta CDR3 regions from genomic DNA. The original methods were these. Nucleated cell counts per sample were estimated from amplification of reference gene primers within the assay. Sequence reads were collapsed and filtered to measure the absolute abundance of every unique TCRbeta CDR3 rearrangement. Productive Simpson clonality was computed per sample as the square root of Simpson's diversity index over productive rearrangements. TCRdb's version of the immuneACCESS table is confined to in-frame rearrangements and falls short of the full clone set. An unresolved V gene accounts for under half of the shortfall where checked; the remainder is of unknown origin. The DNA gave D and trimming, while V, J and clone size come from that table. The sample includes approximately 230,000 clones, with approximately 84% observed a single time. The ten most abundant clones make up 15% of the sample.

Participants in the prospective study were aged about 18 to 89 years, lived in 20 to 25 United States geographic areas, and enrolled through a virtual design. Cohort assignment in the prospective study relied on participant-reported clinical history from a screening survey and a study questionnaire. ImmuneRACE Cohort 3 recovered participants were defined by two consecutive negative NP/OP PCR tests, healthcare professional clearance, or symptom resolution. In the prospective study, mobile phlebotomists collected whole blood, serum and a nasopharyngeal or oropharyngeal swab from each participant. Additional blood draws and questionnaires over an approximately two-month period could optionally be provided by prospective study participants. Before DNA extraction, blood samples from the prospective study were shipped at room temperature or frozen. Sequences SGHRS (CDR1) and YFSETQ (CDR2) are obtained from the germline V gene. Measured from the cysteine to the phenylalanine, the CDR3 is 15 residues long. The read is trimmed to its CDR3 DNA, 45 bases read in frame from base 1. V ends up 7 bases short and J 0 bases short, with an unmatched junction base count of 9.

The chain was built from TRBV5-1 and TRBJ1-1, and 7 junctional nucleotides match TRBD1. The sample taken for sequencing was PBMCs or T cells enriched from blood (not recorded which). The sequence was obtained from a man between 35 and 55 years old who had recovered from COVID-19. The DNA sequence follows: TGCGCCAGCGCAGAACAGGGGATCGTGAACACTGAAGCTTTCTTT. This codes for CASAEQGIVNTEAFF.